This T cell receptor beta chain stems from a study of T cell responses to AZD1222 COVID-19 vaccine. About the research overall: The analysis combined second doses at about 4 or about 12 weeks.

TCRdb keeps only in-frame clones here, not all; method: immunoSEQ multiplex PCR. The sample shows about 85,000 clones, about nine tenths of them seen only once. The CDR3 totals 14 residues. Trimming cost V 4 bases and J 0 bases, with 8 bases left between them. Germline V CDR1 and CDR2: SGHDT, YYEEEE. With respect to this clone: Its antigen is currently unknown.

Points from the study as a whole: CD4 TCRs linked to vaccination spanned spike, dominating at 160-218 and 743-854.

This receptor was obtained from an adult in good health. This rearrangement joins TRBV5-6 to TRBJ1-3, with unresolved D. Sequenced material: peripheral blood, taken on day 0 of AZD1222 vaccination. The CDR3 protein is CASSRGNSGNTIYF. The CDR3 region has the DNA TGTGCCAGCAGCCGAGGTAACTCTGGAAACACCATATATTTT.